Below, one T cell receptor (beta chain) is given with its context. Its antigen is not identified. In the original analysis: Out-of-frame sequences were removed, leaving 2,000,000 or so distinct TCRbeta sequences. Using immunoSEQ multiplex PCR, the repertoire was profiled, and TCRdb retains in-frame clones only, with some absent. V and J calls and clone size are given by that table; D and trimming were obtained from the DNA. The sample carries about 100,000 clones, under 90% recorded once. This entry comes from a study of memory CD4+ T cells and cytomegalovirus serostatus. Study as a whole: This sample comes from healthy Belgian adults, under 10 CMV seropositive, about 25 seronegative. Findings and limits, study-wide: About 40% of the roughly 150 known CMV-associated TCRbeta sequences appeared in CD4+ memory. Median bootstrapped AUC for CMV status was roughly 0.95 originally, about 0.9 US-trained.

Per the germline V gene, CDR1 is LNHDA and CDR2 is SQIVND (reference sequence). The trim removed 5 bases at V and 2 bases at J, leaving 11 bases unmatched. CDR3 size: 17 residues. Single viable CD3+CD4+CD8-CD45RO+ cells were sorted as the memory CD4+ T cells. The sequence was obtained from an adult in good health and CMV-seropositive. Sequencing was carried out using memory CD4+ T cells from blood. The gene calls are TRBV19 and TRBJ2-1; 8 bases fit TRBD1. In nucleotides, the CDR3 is TGTGCCAGTAGTCAGGGGGCCACGACCGTAACCTACAATGAGCAGTTCTTC. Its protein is CASSQGATTVTYNEQFF.